The source of this T cell receptor beta chain is a study of blood T cell repertoires in COVID-19. The CDR3 length is 14 residues. Per the germline V gene, CDR1 is SEHNR and CDR2 is FQNEAQ (reference sequence). Trimming left V 5 bases short and J 4 bases short, with 12 bases between. Assay used: immunoSEQ multiplex PCR; TCRdb lists only in-frame clones, some missing. The sample contains roughly 61,000 clones, about 84% of which appear only once. The sample was peripheral blood. The clonotype comes from a man in his forties with active COVID-19. The chain has TRBV7-9 and TRBJ2-1; a weak D match, TRBD1 (6 bases). The CDR3 protein is CASSAWDTYNEQFF. In DNA, the CDR3 is TGTGCCAGCAGCGCATGGGACACTTACAATGAGCAGTTCTTC.